This TCR beta chain emerged from a study of cytomegalovirus exposure and HLA in healthy donors. Study-level results: With DRB1 most and HLA-C fewest, TCR association rates differed between HLA loci in a later analysis. The study designated about 160 TCR beta chains cytomegalovirus-associated. Presence/absence results assume similar sequencing depth per donor, which may not hold.

PCR was performed using 60 Vbeta and 13 Jbeta primers. Here immunoSEQ multiplex PCR was the method, and the copy in TCRdb shows in-frame clones only, minus some. Of more than 90,000 clones detected, 75% appear once; the ten largest clones hold roughly 10%. CDR1 and CDR2 from the germline V gene are SGHNT and YYREEE (reference sequence). Unmatched junction bases numbered 2, after V lost 0 bases and J lost 2 bases. The CDR3 runs 15 residues. Only a few counts were recorded for this clone. What it recognizes is unknown. V gene TRBV5-4 combines with J gene TRBJ2-3, with 8 nucleotides matching TRBD1. Sequenced: PBMCs. This clonotype originated in a man aged 45-65 years in good health and CMV-seronegative. Here the CDR3 reads CASSLDRGVTDTQYF. CDR3 in DNA: TGTGCCAGCAGCTTGGACAGGGGGGTCACAGATACGCAGTATTTT.